The clone carrying this T cell receptor beta chain was seen more than once but under ten times. The CDR3 totals 14 residues. Trimming at V came to 4 bases and at J to 9 bases, leaving 2 bases not matched to a gene. Germline-derived CDR1 and CDR2 are SGHVS and FNYEAQ. Profiling relied on immunoSEQ multiplex PCR, and the TCRdb table lists in-frame clones only, not all of them. The sample consists of over 1,000 clones, 35% to 45% of them appearing once. The data stem from a study of T cells in localized non-small cell lung cancer. Sequencing used lung tumor tissue, obtained before any cancer treatment. This TCR was sampled from a male donor aged 60 or over with stage II squamous cell lung carcinoma. The V call is TRBV7-6, the J call TRBJ1-6; 11 bases fit TRBD1. The DNA for the CDR3 is TGTGCCAGCAGCTCGGGACAGGGGGGTTCACCCCTCCACTTT. As protein: CASSSGQGGSPLHF.